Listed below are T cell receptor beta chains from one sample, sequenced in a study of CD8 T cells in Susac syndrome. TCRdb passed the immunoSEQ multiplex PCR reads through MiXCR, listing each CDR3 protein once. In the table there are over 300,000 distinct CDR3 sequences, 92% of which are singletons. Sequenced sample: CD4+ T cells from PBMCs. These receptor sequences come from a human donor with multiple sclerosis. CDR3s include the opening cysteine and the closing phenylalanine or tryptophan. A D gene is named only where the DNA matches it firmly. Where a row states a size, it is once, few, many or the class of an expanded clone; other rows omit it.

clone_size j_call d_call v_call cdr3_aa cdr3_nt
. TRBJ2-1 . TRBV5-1 CASSLILAQADEQFF TGCGCCAGCAGCTTGATTCTGGCTCAAGCCGATGAGCAGTTCTTC
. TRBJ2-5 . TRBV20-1 CSAPGTVLGKTQYF TGCAGTGCTCCCGGGACCGTTCTGGGGAAAACCCAGTACTTC
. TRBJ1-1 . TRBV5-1 CASSLSWVSEAFF TGCGCCAGCAGCCTTTCGTGGGTGTCTGAAGCTTTCTTT
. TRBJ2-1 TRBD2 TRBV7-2 CASSLASGRMNEQFF TGTGCCAGCAGCTTAGCTAGCGGGAGAATGAATGAGCAGTTCTTC
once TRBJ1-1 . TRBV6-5 CASRGWLRGPEAFF TGTGCCAGCAGGGGGTGGCTGAGAGGGCCCGAGGCTTTCTTT
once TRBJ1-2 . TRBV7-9 CASSRLTGYTF TGTGCCAGCAGCCGATTGACGGGCTACACCTTC
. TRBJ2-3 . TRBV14 CATASFLGDTQYF TGTGCCACCGCGAGTTTCCTAGGAGATACGCAGTATTTT
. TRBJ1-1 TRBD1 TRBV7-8 CASSTETGGRRAFF TGTGCCAGCAGCACCGAGACAGGGGGCAGGAGAGCTTTCTTT
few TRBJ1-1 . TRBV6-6 CASSYSSPRETFF TGTGCCAGCAGTTACTCGAGTCCCCGGGAAACTTTCTTT
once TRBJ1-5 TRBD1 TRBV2 CASTPGTGMNQPQHF TGTGCCAGCACCCCAGGGACAGGGATGAATCAGCCCCAGCATTTT
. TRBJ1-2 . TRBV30 CAWNLGRSYYGYTF TGTGCCTGGAATCTTGGACGGTCATACTATGGCTACACCTTC
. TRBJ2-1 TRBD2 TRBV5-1 CASSAGLAGIPRDEQFF TGCGCCAGCAGCGCGGGACTAGCGGGGATCCCCAGGGATGAGCAGTTCTTC
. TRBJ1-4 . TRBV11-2 CASSVNPARAEKLFF TGTGCCAGCAGCGTGAATCCGGCGCGGGCTGAAAAACTGTTTTTT
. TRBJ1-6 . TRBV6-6 CASTPRGGDSPLHF TGTGCCAGCACCCCGCGGGGGGGGGATTCACCCCTCCACTTT
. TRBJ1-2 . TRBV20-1 CSARDSPEAGYTF TGCAGTGCTAGAGATTCCCCGGAGGCTGGCTACACCTTC
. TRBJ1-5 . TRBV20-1 CSVRGTSNQPQHF TGCAGTGTAAGGGGGACTAGCAATCAGCCCCAGCATTTT
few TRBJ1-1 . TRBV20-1 CSARMEWGRLNTEAFF TGCAGTGCTAGGATGGAGTGGGGTCGTCTGAACACTGAAGCTTTCTTT
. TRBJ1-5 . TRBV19 CASSPTTGLGNQPQHF TGTGCCAGTAGTCCGACGACAGGCCTTGGGAATCAGCCCCAGCATTTT
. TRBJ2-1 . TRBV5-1 CASSLVRSGQIRSPQNEQFF TGCGCCAGCAGCCTCGTGCGTTCGGGTCAGATAAGGTCCCCCCAAAATGAGCAGTTCTTC
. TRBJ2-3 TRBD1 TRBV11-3 CASSLRTGTGEDTQYF TGTGCCAGCAGCTTAAGAACCGGGACAGGGGAGGATACGCAGTATTTT
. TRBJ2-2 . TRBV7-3 CASSSTWGAAGELFF TGTGCCAGCAGCTCAACATGGGGGGCCGCCGGGGAGCTGTTTTTT
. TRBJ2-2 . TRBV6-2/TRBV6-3 CASSYGGQYPTGELFF TGTGCCAGCAGTTACGGCGGCCAGTATCCCACCGGGGAGCTGTTTTTT
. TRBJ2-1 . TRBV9 CASSVLEGGFDNEQFF TGTGCCAGCAGCGTATTGGAGGGAGGCTTCGACAATGAGCAGTTCTTC
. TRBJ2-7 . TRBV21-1 CASSNGLDDEQYF TGTGCCAGCAGCAATGGACTAGACGACGAGCAGTACTTC
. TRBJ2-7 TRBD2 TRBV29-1 CSVLPLAGDEQYF TGCAGCGTTTTGCCTTTGGCGGGAGACGAGCAGTACTTC
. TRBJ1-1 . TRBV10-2 CASSEWAGVNTEAFF TGCGCCAGCAGTGAGTGGGCAGGGGTGAACACTGAAGCTTTCTTT
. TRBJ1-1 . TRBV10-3 CAISDGGTANTEAFF TGTGCCATCAGTGACGGGGGGACGGCGAACACTGAAGCTTTCTTT
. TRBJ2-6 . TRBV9 CASSVVPQVLTF TGTGCCAGCAGCGTAGTCCCTCAGGTCCTGACTTTC
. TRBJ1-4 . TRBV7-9 CASSPGTRDEKLFF TGTGCCAGCAGCCCTGGGACACGGGATGAAAAACTGTTTTTT
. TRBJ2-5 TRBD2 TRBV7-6 CASSLISGRTNQETQYF TGTGCCAGCAGCTTAATAAGCGGGAGGACCAACCAAGAGACCCAGTACTTC
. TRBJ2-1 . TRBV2 CASSEFLGQFF TGTGCCAGCAGTGAGTTTCTGGGGCAGTTCTTC
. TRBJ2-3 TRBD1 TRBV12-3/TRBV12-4 CASSSRKGASGTDTQYF TGTGCCAGCAGTTCCCGAAAGGGGGCTAGTGGCACAGATACGCAGTATTTT
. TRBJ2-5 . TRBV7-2 CASSLGGDLQETQYF TGTGCCAGCAGCTTGGGCGGGGATCTACAAGAGACCCAGTACTTC
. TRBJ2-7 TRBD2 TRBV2 CASVVGGDAYEQYF TGTGCCAGCGTAGTCGGGGGGGACGCCTACGAGCAGTACTTC
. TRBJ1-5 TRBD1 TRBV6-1 CASSSQGFENQPQHF TGTGCCAGCAGTTCACAGGGGTTCGAAAATCAGCCCCAGCATTTT
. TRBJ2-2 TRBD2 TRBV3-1 CASSLTSAGELFF TGTGCCAGCAGCCTCACTAGCGCCGGGGAGCTGTTTTTT
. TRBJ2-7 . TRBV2 CASSQYSSSYEQYF TGTGCCAGCAGTCAGTATTCTAGTTCCTACGAGCAGTACTTC
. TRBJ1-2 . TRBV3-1 CASSQASLWGYTF TGTGCCAGCAGCCAAGCCAGTTTGTGGGGCTACACCTTC
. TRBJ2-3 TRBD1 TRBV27 CASSSRGQASTDTQYF TGTGCCAGCAGTAGCAGGGGACAGGCGTCCACAGATACGCAGTATTTT
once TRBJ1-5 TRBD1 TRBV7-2 CASSSLAGQGDQPQHF TGTGCCAGCAGCTCGCTTGCCGGACAGGGGGATCAGCCCCAGCATTTT
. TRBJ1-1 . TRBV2 CASGQNTEAFF TGTGCCAGCGGGCAGAACACTGAAGCTTTCTTT